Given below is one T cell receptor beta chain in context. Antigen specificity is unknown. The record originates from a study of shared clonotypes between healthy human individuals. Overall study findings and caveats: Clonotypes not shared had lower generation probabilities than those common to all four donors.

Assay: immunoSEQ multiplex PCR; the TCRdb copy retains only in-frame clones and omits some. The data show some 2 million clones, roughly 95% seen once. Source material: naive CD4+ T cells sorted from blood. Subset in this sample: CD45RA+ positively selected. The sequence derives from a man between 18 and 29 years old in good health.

The CDR3 spells CASSHGLAGRETQYF. The CDR3 DNA sequence: TGTGCCAGCAGTCATGGACTAGCGGGGCGGGAGACCCAGTACTTC. This chain joins TRBV28 and TRBJ2-5; 12 nucleotides match TRBD2. The CDR3 contains 15 residues. Germline V gives CDR1 MDHEN, CDR2 SYDVKM. Losses at the gene ends were 5 bases for V and 5 bases for J; bases not matched to a gene: 6.